One T cell receptor beta chain is described in this entry. The sample comes from a study of CD8 T cells in Susac syndrome. Between the trimmed V and J ends, which lost 4 bases and 4 bases, there was a span of 11 bases. The CDR3 totals 13 residues. Germline lookup yields CDR1 MNHEY and CDR2 SVGAGI. RNA, at about 0.45 to 1 ug, was reverse transcribed with random hexamers. Amplification of the TCR beta CDR3 was carried out by immunoSEQ multiplex PCR, which spanned a total of 54 Vbeta and 13 Jbeta segments. MiXCR, run by TCRdb on the immunoSEQ multiplex PCR reads, gives a single entry per CDR3 protein. The sample has under 200,000 distinct CDR3 sequences, 95% seen once. From blood CD8+ and CD4+ T cells, TCR beta sequences were generated. TEMRA cells were enriched by FACS, and CD4+ and CD8+ T cells were negatively isolated.

This receptor was identified in a human donor in good health. V gene TRBV6-5 combines with J gene TRBJ2-7, with D hard to call. Sequences were obtained from CD4+ T cells from PBMCs. In DNA form, the CDR3 reads TGTGCCAGCAGTTTTCTGGCTCAGTACGAGCAGTACGTC. Translation: CASSFLAQYEQYV.